These 19 T cell receptor beta chains originate from one sample sequenced in a study of a mutant IDH1 vaccine in newly diagnosed glioma. Time point meaning: week 5, during vaccination. With topical imiquimod, each dose of the vaccine consisted of 300 ug of mutant IDH1 20-mer peptide. What these receptors recognize is not known. Clones were read by immunoSEQ multiplex PCR, and TCRdb kept only the in-frame ones, dropping some. The repertoire holds nearly 55,000 clones, with about 80% as singletons. Source: PBMCs, taken from a glioma patient whose treatment included an IDH1 peptide vaccine. These receptors were obtained from a man aged 25 to 40 with glioma.

CDR3 region: CASSLEGLEYNEQFF. CDR3 in DNA: TGTGCCAGCAGCTTGGAGGGACTGGAATACAATGAGCAGTTCTTC. The J gene is TRBJ2-1, the V gene TRBV5-8; TRBD2 is a possible D gene (6 bases). Germline CDR1 is SGHTS and CDR2 is YDEGEE. Deletions cut 0 bases from V and 4 bases from J, with 11 bases between. The CDR3 has 15 amino acids.

V gene TRBV6-5 combines with J gene TRBJ2-7, with D possibly matching TRBD1 (6 bases). The CDR3 is made up of 13 amino acids. Trimming took 4 bases from V and 5 from J, leaving 12 bases between them. Per germline, CDR1 MNHEY and CDR2 SVGAGI. CDR3: CASSSTRGNEQYF. The CDR3 nucleotides are TGTGCCAGCAGTTCAACCAGGGGAAACGAGCAGTACTTC.

The V call is TRBV10-1, the J call TRBJ1-1; 8 bases map to TRBD1. V shed 5 bases, J shed 0 bases, and the junction held 8 bases outside the gene matches. The CDR3 is 16 amino acids. Germline assignment: CDR1 WNHNN and CDR2 SYGVQD (reference sequence). The CDR3 loop is CASSLRTGNMNTEAFF. The CDR3 DNA is TGCGCCAGCAGTCTTCGGACAGGGAACATGAACACTGAAGCTTTCTTT.

The V gene is TRBV13, the J gene TRBJ2-1; 7 nucleotides agree with TRBD2. V lost 7 bases, J lost 6 bases, and 15 bases stayed unmatched. Germline-derived CDR1 and CDR2 are PRHDT and FYEKMQ (reference sequence). CDR3 size: 16 residues. CDR3 sequence reads: CASTGRGVSSVNEQFF. The CDR3 DNA reads as TGTGCCAGCACAGGTCGGGGGGTCTCCTCCGTCAATGAGCAGTTCTTC. Variable domain in full (rest from reference TRBV13 and TRBJ2-1): AAGVIQSPRHLIKEKRETATLKCYPIPRHDTVYWYQQGPGQDPQFLISFYEKMQSDKGSIPDRFSAQQFSDYHSELNMSSLELGDSALYFCASTGRGVSSVNEQFFGPGTRLTVL.

The chain links TRBV30 to TRBJ1-4; 8 bases map to TRBD1. Germline CDR1 and CDR2: GTSNPN and SVGIG (reference sequence). Trimming took 3 bases from V and 8 from J; bases not matched to a gene: 11. CDR3 length equals 15 residues. CDR3 in DNA: TGTGCCTGGAGCTGGGGATCCAGGGGGCGAGAAAAACTGTTTTTT. Amino acid sequence: CAWSWGSRGREKLFF.

The chain uses TRBV19 and TRBJ1-1, with D perhaps TRBD1 (5 bases). Between the trimmed V and J ends, which lost 1 base and 4 bases, there was a span of 16 bases. The germline V gene encodes CDR1 LNHDA and CDR2 SQIVND (reference sequence). CDR3 length: 16 amino acids. The CDR3 sequence is CASSIAPGKGPTEAFF. Here the CDR3 DNA reads TGTGCCAGTAGTATAGCCCCAGGGAAGGGGCCCACTGAAGCTTTCTTT.

This CDR3 is CASSIGYSNQPQHF. CDR3 nucleotides: TGTGCCAGTAGTATAGGGTATAGCAATCAGCCCCAGCATTTT. This chain uses TRBV19 with TRBJ1-5; D is ambiguous. Germline V gene lookup returns CDR1 LNHDA and CDR2 SQIVND (reference sequence). Trimming removed 1 base at V and 0 bases at J, with 4 bases between. The CDR3 covers 14 residues.

The V and J genes are TRBV7-9 and TRBJ1-5; 7 nucleotides agree with TRBD1. Germline values: CDR1 SEHNR, CDR2 FQNEAQ (reference sequence). Losses at the gene ends were 5 bases for V and 4 bases for J; bases not matched to a gene: 8. The CDR3 totals 15 residues. The CDR3 DNA reads TGTGCCAGCAGCGCGGGGACAGCGAGAAATCAGCCCCAGCATTTT. Translating gives CASSAGTARNQPQHF.

The chain uses TRBV28 and TRBJ2-3; TRBD1 is a possible D gene (6 bases). Germline CDR1 MDHEN, CDR2 SYDVKM. This CDR3 is 14 amino acids long. Trimming cost V 7 bases and J 3 bases, with 14 bases left between them. CDR3 in amino acids: CASKLLGATDTQYF. The CDR3 DNA reads as TGTGCCAGCAAACTATTGGGGGCAACAGATACGCAGTATTTT.

The chain links TRBV2 to TRBJ1-2; 8 bases are a match to TRBD1. Germline lookup yields CDR1 SNHLY and CDR2 FYNNEI. Unmatched junction bases numbered 13, after V lost 11 bases and J lost 5 bases. This CDR3 is 14 amino acids long. The CDR3 here is CAGTTGTGRYGYTF. CDR3 DNA sequence: TGTGCCGGGACGACCGGGACAGGAAGATATGGCTACACCTTC.

This clone was found a few times. This chain connects TRBV6-5 to TRBJ1-1; D unresolved. This CDR3 spans 12 amino acids. The germline CDR1 and CDR2 sequences are MNHEY and SVGAGI. The V gene lost 5 bases and the J gene lost 2 bases, with 6 bases spanning the gap. This chain's CDR3 is CASSHYNTEAFF. The CDR3 DNA sequence: TGTGCCAGCAGTCACTATAACACTGAAGCTTTCTTT.

The J gene is TRBJ2-1, the V gene TRBV5-8; D possibly uses TRBD1 or TRBD2 (5 bases each). Germline-derived CDR1 and CDR2 are SGHTS and YDEGEE. The CDR3 has 16 amino acids. V was shortened by 0 bases and J by 6 bases, with 16 bases between the two germline ends. The CDR3: CASSLAVIRGSNEQFF. DNA for the CDR3: TGTGCCAGCAGCTTGGCGGTGATCCGGGGCAGCAATGAGCAGTTCTTC. The variable domain in full, with the rest retrieved from reference TRBV5-8 and TRBJ2-1, is EAGVTQSPTHLIKTRGQQATLRCSPISGHTSVYWYQQALGLGLQFLLWYDEGEERNRGNFPPRFSGRQFPNYSSELNVNALELEDSALYLCASSLAVIRGSNEQFFGPGTRLTVL.

V and J are TRBV21-1 and TRBJ2-2; the tabulated D call, TRBD2, remains unverified against the DNA. TRBV21-1 constitutes a pseudogene. This CDR3 region has 16 residues. CDR3 loop: CASSNGDRGGTGELFF. The CDR3 DNA follows: TGTGCCAGCAGCAACGGGGATAGGGGAGGCACCGGGGAGCTGTTTTTT.

The rearrangement joins TRBV6-5 to TRBJ1-1; D uncertain. The germline V gene encodes CDR1 MNHEY and CDR2 SVGAGI. The CDR3 has 14 amino acids. V gave up 0 bases and J gave up 4 bases, with 9 bases separating them. CDR3 residues: CASSYSEEGTEAFF. In DNA, the CDR3 is TGTGCCAGCAGTTACTCGGAGGAGGGCACTGAAGCTTTCTTT.

This chain uses TRBV14 with TRBJ2-1; 9 bases fit TRBD1. V lost 6 bases to trimming and J lost 5 bases; unmatched junction nucleotides: 8. In germline, CDR1 is SGHDN, CDR2 FVKESK. CDR3 length: 15 residues. The chain's CDR3 is CASRPGQGWNNEQFF. The CDR3 bases are TGTGCCAGCAGACCCGGACAGGGGTGGAACAATGAGCAGTTCTTC. Based on the CDR3 plus reference TRBV14 and TRBJ2-1, the full variable domain is EAGVTQFPSHSVIEKGQTVTLRCDPISGHDNLYWYRRVMGKEIKFLLHFVKESKQDESGMPNNRFLAERTGGTYSTLKVQPAELEDSGVYFCASRPGQGWNNEQFFGPGTRLTVL.

The rearrangement uses TRBV18 and TRBJ2-7; D uncertain. The V gene lost 2 bases and the J gene lost 6 bases, with 11 bases spanning the gap. Germline loops: CDR1 KGHSH, CDR2 LQKENI. This CDR3 comprises 13 residues. The CDR3 DNA reads as TGTGCCAGCTCACCAGCGAGGTCGCGCGAGCAGTACTTC. It encodes CASSPARSREQYF.

This chain joins TRBV14 and TRBJ2-2; D is undetermined. Looked up from germline, CDR1 is SGHDN and CDR2 is FVKESK. There are 16 residues in the CDR3. V lost 1 base, J lost 1 base, and 10 bases lay in between. CDR3 protein: CASSQGWRKNTGELFF. The CDR3, as DNA: TGTGCCAGCAGCCAAGGATGGAGAAAGAACACCGGGGAGCTGTTTTTT.

The chain uses TRBV5-1 and TRBJ1-1; D is uncertain. With 1 base removed from V and 4 bases from J, the gap between germline ends came to 8 bases. The germline V gene encodes CDR1 SGHRS and CDR2 YFSETQ. This CDR3 contains 13 residues. For the CDR3, the DNA is TGCGCCAGCAGCTTGACGGAGCGCACTGAAGCTTTCTTT. Translating gives CASSLTERTEAFF.

V is TRBV11-2 and J is TRBJ2-3; D call uncertain. The germline V gene has CDR1 SGHAT and CDR2 FQNNGV. The CDR3 has 14 amino acids. Trimming removed 2 bases from V and 2 bases from J, with 8 bases in between. The CDR3 region is CASSLLSTTDTQYF. DNA for the CDR3: TGTGCCAGCAGCTTATTGTCAACCACAGATACGCAGTATTTT.